This T cell receptor beta chain was profiled in a study of tumor and adjacent non-tumor tissue in lung cancer. RNA was extracted from bulk tissue without any cell sorting. This non-tumor lung sample came from over 3 cm beyond the tumor edge. A modified ARM-PCR protocol with three rounds of nested PCR amplified TCRbeta. TCRdb re-derived calls from the multiplex PCR reads in MiXCR, one entry per CDR3 protein. The sample records approximately 100,000 distinct CDR3 sequences, 65% being singletons. Germline lookup yields CDR1 ENHRY and CDR2 SYGVKD. Trimming removed 2 bases at V and 8 bases at J, with 22 bases between. The CDR3 spans 17 residues.

The V gene is TRBV10-3, the J gene TRBJ2-1, with D possibly being TRBD1 or TRBD2 (5 bases each). Sequencing was carried out using distant non-tumor lung tissue. This clonotype was obtained from a man aged 25 to 40 with non-small cell lung cancer. For the CDR3, the DNA is TGTGCCATCAGTGAGACACTCACGAGGGGACCTCTGGATGAGCAGTTCTTC. Amino acid sequence: CAISETLTRGPLDEQFF.